Following are 30 T cell receptor beta chains from one sample sequenced in a study of identical twins. MiXCR was run by TCRdb on the 5' RACE reads, yielding one entry per CDR3 protein. The profile shows roughly 720,000 distinct CDR3 sequences, 15% to 20% of them singletons. The same data also went into a second study, on T cells expressing NK-cell markers.

Source material: PBMCs. The receptors shown here come from a woman under 30 in good health.

The chain uses TRBV7-2 and TRBJ1-6; D is possibly TRBD1 (6 bases). Germline V gene data show CDR1 as SGHTA and CDR2 as FQGNSA. This CDR3 region has 15 residues. V shed 5 bases and J shed 8 bases, with 16 bases lying between them. The CDR3 coding sequence is TGTGCCAGCAGCCGCGGACAGATATCCTATTCACCCCTCCACTTT. Translated: CASSRGQISYSPLHF.

The chain links TRBV20-1 to TRBJ1-1; D is unclear. V lost 6 bases, J lost 5 bases, and 10 bases lay in between. The CDR3 covers 11 residues. Germline loops: CDR1 DFQATT, CDR2 SNEGSKA (reference sequence). CDR3 nucleotides: TGCAGTGCCCCGACTGCAACTGAAGCTTTCTTT. Translating it yields CSAPTATEAFF.

In this sample, this clonotype turned up a few times. The chain is built from TRBV10-3 and TRBJ2-5, with D perhaps TRBD1 (5 bases). The CDR3 loop spans 14 amino acids. The germline V gene has CDR1 ENHRY and CDR2 SYGVKD. V gave up 2 bases and J gave up 1 base, with 8 bases separating them. The CDR3 spells CAISEDRSQETQYF. In DNA form, the CDR3 reads TGTGCCATCAGTGAGGACAGATCCCAAGAGACCCAGTACTTC.

V gene TRBV27 combines with J gene TRBJ2-7; D is unresolved. V gave up 0 bases and J gave up 3 bases, with 6 bases separating them. Germline V lookup: CDR1 MNHEY, CDR2 SMNVEV (reference sequence). The CDR3 sequence is 13 residues long. The CDR3 coding sequence is TGTGCCAGCAGTTTATCCCCCCACTACGAGCAGTACTTC. Encoded protein: CASSLSPHYEQYF.

The table lists this clonotype with many counts. CDR3 loop: CASSPTGESTEAFF. As DNA, the CDR3 is TGTGCCAGCAGCCCCACAGGGGAGAGCACTGAAGCTTTCTTT. This sequence joins TRBV6-1 and TRBJ1-1; 7 positions match TRBD1. Germline assignment: CDR1 MNHNS and CDR2 SASEGT. V was pared by 6 bases and J by 4 bases, with 8 bases of the junction left unmatched. The CDR3 contains 14 residues.

This clonotype was observed a few times. J is TRBJ2-3 and V is TRBV20-1; 9 bases line up with TRBD2. The CDR3 has 15 amino acids. V lost 4 bases, J lost 8 bases, and 13 bases stayed unmatched. From germline, CDR1 is DFQATT and CDR2 SNEGSKA (reference sequence). The CDR3 region is CSAILAGKGFGTQYF. CDR3 sequence (DNA): TGCAGTGCTATTCTAGCGGGGAAGGGTTTTGGTACGCAGTATTTT.

The rearrangement links TRBV5-6 to TRBJ1-1, with a tentative D call TRBD1 (6 bases). V was pared by 0 bases and J by 1 base, with 19 bases between. The CDR3 spans 18 residues. Germline V gene sequence: CDR1 SGHDT, CDR2 YYEEEE. The CDR3 DNA sequence: TGTGCCAGCAGCTTGGATCTGGGGGCGCAGACGGCGAACACTGAAGCTTTCTTT. Protein product: CASSLDLGAQTANTEAFF.

The chain is built from TRBV10-3 and TRBJ1-2; a weak D match, TRBD1 (5 bases). V gave up 6 bases and J gave up 6 bases, with 17 bases separating them. The V gene's germline CDR1 is ENHRY and CDR2 SYGVKD. This CDR3 region has 14 residues. The CDR3: CAIREGTRVDGYTF. Here the CDR3 DNA reads TGTGCCATCAGAGAAGGAACCAGGGTCGATGGCTACACCTTC.

The V gene is TRBV5-6, the J gene TRBJ1-6; no clear D. From germline, CDR1 is SGHDT and CDR2 YYEEEE. Trimming left V 1 base short and J 8 bases short, with 7 bases between. The CDR3 length is 13 residues. The CDR3 DNA is TGTGCCAGCAGCTTGTCCAGTCATTCACCCCTCCACTTT. Amino acids: CASSLSSHSPLHF.

The chain links TRBV6-1 to TRBJ2-7; 8 bases align to TRBD1. With 7 bases clipped from V and 3 bases from J, the junction kept 11 bases outside the gene matches. CDR1 is MNHNS, CDR2 SASEGT, per germline. This CDR3 is 15 amino acids long. CDR3 sequence: CASTGNRDRLYEQYF. CDR3 nucleotide sequence: TGTGCCAGCACCGGGAACCGGGACAGGCTCTACGAGCAGTACTTC.

This rearrangement joins TRBV12-3 or TRBV12-4 to TRBJ2-3; 14 positions match TRBD2. The junction had 2 bases not matched to a gene; V was cut back by 6 bases and J by 3 bases. The CDR3 consists of 15 residues. This CDR3 is CASRGTSGSTDTQYF. In DNA form, the CDR3 reads TGTGCCAGCAGGGGGACTAGCGGGAGTACAGATACGCAGTATTTT.

V gene TRBV20-1 combines with J gene TRBJ2-5, with 9 bases aligning to TRBD2. Per the germline V gene, CDR1 is DFQATT and CDR2 is SNEGSKA (reference sequence). The CDR3 covers 15 residues. V was clipped by 1 base and J by 4 bases; unmatched bases: 7. CDR3 in amino acids: CSARAPSGTGETQYF. As DNA, the CDR3 is TGCAGTGCTAGAGCTCCTAGCGGGACCGGAGAGACCCAGTACTTC.

This clonotype has at least ten counts. The J gene is TRBJ2-7, the V gene TRBV29-1; D could derive from TRBD1 or TRBD2 (5 bases each). The germline V gene encodes CDR1 SQVTM and CDR2 ANQGSEA. This CDR3 has 14 residues. Trimming cost V 4 bases and J 2 bases, with 15 bases left between them. CDR3 DNA sequence: TGCAGCGTTGCCTGGGACCGCGACCCCTACGAGCAGTACTTC. This translates into CSVAWDRDPYEQYF.

This rearrangement joins TRBV6-1 to TRBJ1-1, with unresolved D. V was trimmed by 6 bases and J by 1 base, leaving 18 bases between them. The CDR3 totals 16 residues. Looked up from germline, CDR1 is MNHNS and CDR2 is SASEGT. The CDR3 is CASRRMMGSRNTEAFF. Here the CDR3 DNA reads TGTGCCAGCAGGAGGATGATGGGTAGCAGGAACACTGAAGCTTTCTTT.

This clonotype was observed a handful of times. This chain joins TRBV29-1 and TRBJ2-5, with no clear D. The CDR3 covers 12 residues. CDR1 and CDR2 from the germline V gene are SQVTM and ANQGSEA. Trimming shortened V by 1 base and J by 2 bases, and 5 bases separated the two germline ends. CDR3 region: CSVEGPQETQYF. The CDR3 DNA follows: TGCAGCGTTGAAGGGCCTCAAGAGACCCAGTACTTC.

The chain is built from TRBV29-1 and TRBJ1-1, with D maybe TRBD1 (5 bases). Trimming cost V 4 bases and J 4 bases, with 13 bases left between them. This CDR3 is 13 amino acids long. CDR1 SQVTM and CDR2 ANQGSEA come from the germline V gene. The CDR3 sequence is CSVVWVRGTEAFF. The CDR3 bases are TGCAGCGTTGTGTGGGTGAGGGGCACTGAAGCTTTCTTT.

This clonotype was detected only a few times. The chain has TRBV29-1 and TRBJ1-5, with a possible D match to TRBD1 (5 bases). CDR1 is SQVTM, CDR2 ANQGSEA, per germline. V was trimmed by 6 bases and J by 4 bases, leaving 13 bases between them. The CDR3 runs 13 residues. CDR3 in amino acids: CSVGGGSNQPQHF. Written as DNA, the CDR3 is TGCAGCGTCGGGGGAGGGTCTAATCAGCCCCAGCATTTT.

This clonotype was seen only a few times. The V and J genes are TRBV29-1 and TRBJ2-3; the match to TRBD2 covers 7 bases. The germline V gene encodes CDR1 SQVTM and CDR2 ANQGSEA. The junction had 7 bases not matched to a gene; V was cut back by 7 bases and J by 3 bases. The length of the CDR3 is 13 residues. The CDR3 is CSGELASTDTQYF. CDR3 nucleotide sequence: TGCAGCGGGGAACTAGCGAGTACAGATACGCAGTATTTT.

This chain connects TRBV27 to TRBJ2-3; D is possibly TRBD1 or TRBD2 (5 bases each). CDR3 length equals 14 residues. Trimming shortened V by 2 bases and J by 7 bases, and 13 bases separated the two germline ends. Germline CDR1 MNHEY, CDR2 SMNVEV (reference sequence). CDR3 bases: TGTGCCAGCAGTTTACCGGGGCGGTCGTATACGCAGTATTTT. The encoded protein is CASSLPGRSYTQYF.

This clonotype was recorded many times. The genes are TRBV6-1 and TRBJ2-7, with TRBD2 as a possible D gene (5 bases). The CDR3 consists of 12 residues. The germline V gene has CDR1 MNHNS and CDR2 SASEGT. V lost 9 bases and J lost 3, with 12 bases in between. This CDR3 is CASSVIFYEQYF. The CDR3 DNA reads TGTGCCAGTAGCGTGATTTTCTACGAGCAGTACTTC.

This sequence joins TRBV5-5 and TRBJ1-2; a possible D gene is TRBD1 (6 bases). This CDR3 region has 15 residues. V lost 0 bases to trimming and J lost 8 bases, with 17 bases between them. In germline, CDR1 is SGHKS, CDR2 YYEKEE (reference sequence). DNA of the CDR3: TGTGCCAGCAGCTTGGGACAGGTCGGGGGAGACGGCTACACCTTC. Its translation is CASSLGQVGGDGYTF. The whole variable domain, remainder taken from reference TRBV5-5 and TRBJ1-2, is DAGVTQSPTHLIKTRGQQVTLRCSPISGHKSVSWYQQVLGQGPQFIFQYYEKEERGRGNFPDRFSARQFPNYSSELNVNALLLGDSALYLCASSLGQVGGDGYTFGSGTRLTVV.

This clonotype showed up many times. J is TRBJ2-1 and V is TRBV6-2 or TRBV6-3; D is possibly TRBD2 (5 bases). CDR3 length: 13 residues. Germline loops: CDR1 MNHEY, CDR2 SVGEGT. Trimming took off 8 bases at V and 0 bases at J, with 8 bases between the two ends. The CDR3 region is CASGRSSYNEQFF. DNA of the CDR3: TGTGCCAGCGGGAGAAGCTCCTACAATGAGCAGTTCTTC.

This clonotype was picked up one time. The CDR3 spells CASRTVIQETQYF. CDR3 bases: TGCGCCAGCAGGACGGTTATCCAAGAGACCCAGTACTTC. The chain employs TRBV5-1 and TRBJ2-5, with no clear D. The CDR3 totals 13 residues. Germline assignment: CDR1 SGHRS and CDR2 YFSETQ. V dropped 5 bases and J dropped 1 base, with 9 bases sitting between them.

CDR3 in DNA: TGCAGCCTCCGGGACAGGGGTCTCACAGATACGCAGTATTTT. This sequence encodes CSLRDRGLTDTQYF. The chain couples TRBV29-1 to TRBJ2-3; 10 positions match TRBD1. V lost 8 bases, J lost 2 bases, and 7 bases stayed unmatched. The CDR3 extends over 14 amino acids. Germline loops: CDR1 SQVTM, CDR2 ANQGSEA.

The chain couples TRBV28 to TRBJ2-4; the match to TRBD1 covers 8 bases. The V and J ends lost 6 bases and 1 base, in that order; junction bases with no gene match: 8. The CDR3 has 16 residues. From germline, CDR1 is MDHEN and CDR2 SYDVKM. The CDR3 protein is CASSPGQGRAKNIQYF. Written as DNA, the CDR3 is TGTGCCAGCAGCCCCGGACAGGGTCGGGCCAAAAACATTCAGTACTTC.

There are a few counts of this clonotype. DNA for the CDR3: TGCGCCAGCAGCCAAGGGATAGCGGGTAGCAAGACCCAGTACTTC. Protein sequence: CASSQGIAGSKTQYF. V is TRBV4-3 and J is TRBJ2-5, with 7 positions matching TRBD2. The V gene's germline CDR1 is LGHNA and CDR2 YSLEER. V shed 1 base, J shed 6 bases, and the junction held 8 bases outside the gene matches. This CDR3 contains 15 residues.

This clonotype was seen only a few times. This chain joins TRBV7-2 and TRBJ2-7, with a weak D call TRBD2 (5 bases). Germline CDR1 SGHTA, CDR2 FQGNSA. The ends were cut back, 5 bases at V and 4 bases at J, with 15 bases in the middle. There are 14 residues in the CDR3. The CDR3 sequence is CASSPQPGGYEQYF. The CDR3 DNA reads TGTGCCAGCAGCCCCCAACCAGGCGGGTACGAGCAGTACTTC. Drawing the rest from reference TRBV7-2 and TRBJ2-7, the complete variable domain is GAGVSQSPSNKVTEKGKDVELRCDPISGHTALYWYRQSLGQGLEFLIYFQGNSAPDKSGLPSDRFSAERTGGSVSTLTIQRTQQEDSAVYLCASSPQPGGYEQYFGPGTRLTVT.

The chain joins TRBV7-9 to TRBJ1-4; no clear D gene. Germline CDR1 is SEHNR and CDR2 is FQNEAQ (reference sequence). The germline V and J ends were trimmed by 5 bases and 0 bases, with 13 bases remaining between them. The CDR3 is made up of 16 amino acids. This CDR3 reads CASSPFGGATNEKLFF. The CDR3, as DNA: TGTGCCAGCAGCCCCTTCGGCGGAGCAACTAATGAAAAACTGTTTTTT.

This clonotype was observed many times. The rearrangement uses TRBV6-1 and TRBJ2-3; D remains unclear. Germline V lookup: CDR1 MNHNS, CDR2 SASEGT. V lost 1 base and J 3 bases, leaving 5 bases between the germline ends. The CDR3 contains 13 residues. The CDR3 bases are TGTGCCAGCAGTGAAGTCGGGACAGATACGCAGTATTTT. Its translation is CASSEVGTDTQYF.

This clonotype was seen a few times. This chain links TRBV7-8 with TRBJ1-1; 7 bases align to TRBD1. Trimming at V came to 5 bases and at J to 4 bases, leaving 13 bases not matched to a gene. Per the germline V gene, CDR1 is SGHVS and CDR2 is FQNEAQ. The CDR3 sequence is 16 residues long. The CDR3 loop is CASSTDEEGASTEAFF. CDR3 bases: TGTGCCAGCAGCACCGACGAGGAGGGGGCGAGCACTGAAGCTTTCTTT.